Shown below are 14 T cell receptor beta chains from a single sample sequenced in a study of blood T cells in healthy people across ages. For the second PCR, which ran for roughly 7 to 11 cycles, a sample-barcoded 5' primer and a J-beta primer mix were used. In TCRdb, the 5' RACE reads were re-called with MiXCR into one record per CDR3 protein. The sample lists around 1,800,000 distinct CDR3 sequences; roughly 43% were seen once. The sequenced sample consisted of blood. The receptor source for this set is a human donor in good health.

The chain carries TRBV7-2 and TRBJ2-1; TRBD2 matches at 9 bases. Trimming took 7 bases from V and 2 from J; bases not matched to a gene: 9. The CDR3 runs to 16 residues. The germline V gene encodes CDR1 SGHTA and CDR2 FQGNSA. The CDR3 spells CASIKNSGGTYNEQFF. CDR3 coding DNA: TGTGCCAGCATTAAGAACAGCGGGGGGACCTACAATGAGCAGTTCTTC.

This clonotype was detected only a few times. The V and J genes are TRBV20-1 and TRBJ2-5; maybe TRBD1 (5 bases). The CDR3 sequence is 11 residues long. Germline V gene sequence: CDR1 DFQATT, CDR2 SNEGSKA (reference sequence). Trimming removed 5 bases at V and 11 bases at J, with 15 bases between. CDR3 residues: CSAPGYHEQYF. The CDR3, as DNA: TGCAGTGCTCCAGGGTATCATGAGCAGTACTTC.

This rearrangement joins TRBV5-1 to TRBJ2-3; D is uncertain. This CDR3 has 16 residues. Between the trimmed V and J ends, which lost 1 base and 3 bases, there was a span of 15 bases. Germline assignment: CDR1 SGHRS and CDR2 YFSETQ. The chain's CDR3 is CASSLKSSRITDTQYF. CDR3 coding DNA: TGCGCCAGCAGCTTGAAGTCGTCTCGGATAACAGATACGCAGTATTTT.

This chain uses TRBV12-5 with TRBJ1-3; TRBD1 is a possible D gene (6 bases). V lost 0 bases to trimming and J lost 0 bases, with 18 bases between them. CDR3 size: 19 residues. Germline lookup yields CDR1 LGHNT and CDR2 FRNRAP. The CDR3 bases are TGTGCTAGTGGTTTGGTCCCATTGGGGGGCCTCAGCTCTGGAAACACCATATATTTT. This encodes CASGLVPLGGLSSGNTIYF.

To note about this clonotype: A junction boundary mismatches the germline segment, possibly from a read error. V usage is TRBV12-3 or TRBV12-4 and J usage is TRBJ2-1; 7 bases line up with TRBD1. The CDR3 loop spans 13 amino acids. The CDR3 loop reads CTSNRDSINEQFF. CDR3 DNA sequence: TGTACCAGTAACCGGGACAGTATCAATGAGCAGTTCTTC.

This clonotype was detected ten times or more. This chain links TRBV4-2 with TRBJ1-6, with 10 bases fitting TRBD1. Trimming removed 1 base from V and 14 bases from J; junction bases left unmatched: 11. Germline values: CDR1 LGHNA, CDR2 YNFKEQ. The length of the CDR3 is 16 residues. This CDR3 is CASSQGAGQGRDSLHF. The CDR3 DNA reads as TGTGCCAGCAGCCAAGGAGCGGGACAGGGGCGAGATTCCCTCCACTTT.

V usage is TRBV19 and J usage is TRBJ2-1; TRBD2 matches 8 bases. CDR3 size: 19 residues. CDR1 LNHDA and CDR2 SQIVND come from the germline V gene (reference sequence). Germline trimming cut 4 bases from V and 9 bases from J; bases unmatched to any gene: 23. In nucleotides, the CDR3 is TGTGCCAGTAGTAGCAGCCGGATTAGCGGGGACCCCCGATTAACTGAGCAGTTCTTC. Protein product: CASSSSRISGDPRLTEQFF.

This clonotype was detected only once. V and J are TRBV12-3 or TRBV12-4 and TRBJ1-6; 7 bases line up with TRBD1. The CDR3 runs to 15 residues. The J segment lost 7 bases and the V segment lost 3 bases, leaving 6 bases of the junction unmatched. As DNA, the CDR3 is TGTGCCAGCAGTTTTGTAAGACAGGGAAATTCACCCCTCCACTTT. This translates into CASSFVRQGNSPLHF.

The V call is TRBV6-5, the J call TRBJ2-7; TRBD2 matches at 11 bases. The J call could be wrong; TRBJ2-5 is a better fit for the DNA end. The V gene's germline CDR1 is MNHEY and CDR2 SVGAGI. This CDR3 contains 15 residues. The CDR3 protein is CASSISGGALETQYF. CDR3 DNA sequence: TGTGCCAGCAGTATTAGCGGGGGGGCGTTGGAGACCCAGTACTTC.

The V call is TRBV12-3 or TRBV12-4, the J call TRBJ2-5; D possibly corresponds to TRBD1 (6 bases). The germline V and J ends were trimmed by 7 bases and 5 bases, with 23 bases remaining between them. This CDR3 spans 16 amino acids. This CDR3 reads CASTTEGDHLLETQYF. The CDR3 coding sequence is TGTGCCAGCACCACTGAGGGGGACCATCTCCTGGAGACCCAGTACTTC.

The CDR3 DNA reads as TGCAGTGCTCCCCTTTCGGGGGGATTATACAATGAGCAGTTCTTC. It translates to CSAPLSGGLYNEQFF. The chain joins TRBV20-1 to TRBJ2-1; 7 nucleotides match TRBD2. The CDR3 is 15 residues long. The V segment lost 5 bases and the J segment 4 bases; nucleotides outside the gene matches: 11. Germline-derived CDR1 and CDR2 are DFQATT and SNEGSKA (reference sequence).

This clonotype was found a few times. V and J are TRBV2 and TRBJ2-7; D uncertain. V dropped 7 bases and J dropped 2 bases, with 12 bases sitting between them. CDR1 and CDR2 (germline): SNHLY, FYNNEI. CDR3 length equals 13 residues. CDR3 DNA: TGTGCCAGCACCCTAGAACGAGCCTACGAGCAGTACTTC. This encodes CASTLERAYEQYF. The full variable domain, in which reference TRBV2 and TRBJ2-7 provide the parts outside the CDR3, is EPEVTQTPSHQVTQMGQEVILRCVPISNHLYFYWYRQILGQKVEFLVSFYNNEISEKSEIFDDQFSVERPDGSNFTLKIRSTKLEDSAMYFCASTLERAYEQYFGPGTRLTVT.

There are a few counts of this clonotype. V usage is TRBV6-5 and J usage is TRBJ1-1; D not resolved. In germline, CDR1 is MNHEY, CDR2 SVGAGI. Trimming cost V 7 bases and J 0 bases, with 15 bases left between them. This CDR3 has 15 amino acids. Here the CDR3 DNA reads TGTGCCAGCACCCCCGGTGGGAGAATGAACACTGAAGCTTTCTTT. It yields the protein CASTPGGRMNTEAFF.

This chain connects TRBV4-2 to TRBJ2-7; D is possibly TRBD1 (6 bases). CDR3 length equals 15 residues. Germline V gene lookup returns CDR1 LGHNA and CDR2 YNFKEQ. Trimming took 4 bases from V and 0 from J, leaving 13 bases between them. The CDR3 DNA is TGTGCCAGCAGCCGGACAGTCGATAACTCCTACGAGCAGTACTTC. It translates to CASSRTVDNSYEQYF.